The 5 T cell receptor beta chains in this list originate from one sample, sequenced in a study of cytomegalovirus exposure and HLA in healthy donors. Use of 60 Vbeta and 13 Jbeta primers characterized the PCR. Assay: immunoSEQ multiplex PCR; the TCRdb copy retains only in-frame clones and omits some. The sample has around 100,000 clones, and its top ten clones hold about 6.8%. The specimen sequenced was PBMCs. Receptor source: a man between 40 and 49 years old in good health and CMV-seropositive.

The chain joins TRBV9 to TRBJ2-3, with a possible D match to TRBD2 (5 bases). CDR3 length: 15 amino acids. Trimming stripped 4 bases from V and 5 bases from J, with 17 bases between. The germline V gene has CDR1 SGDLS and CDR2 YYNGEE. CDR3 protein: CASSLQTRSGDTQYF. For the CDR3, the DNA is TGTGCCAGCAGCCTCCAGACCCGCAGCGGAGATACGCAGTATTTT.

This chain joins TRBV10-2 and TRBJ1-5; 7 bases map to TRBD1. In germline, CDR1 is WSHSY, CDR2 SAAADI. The V segment lost 9 bases and the J segment 6 bases; nucleotides outside the gene matches: 8. CDR3 length: 13 amino acids. This CDR3 is CASQDRRGQPQHF. CDR3 nucleotides: TGCGCCAGTCAGGACAGGAGGGGTCAGCCCCAGCATTTT.

This chain uses TRBV4-2 with TRBJ2-7; D is perhaps TRBD1 (6 bases). The V end lost 4 bases, the J end lost 3 bases, and 25 bases lay between the germline ends. The germline CDR1 and CDR2 sequences are LGHNA and YNFKEQ. The CDR3 loop spans 18 amino acids. The CDR3 loop reads CASSPNAQGLGVGYEQYF. The CDR3 coding sequence is TGTGCCAGCAGCCCCAACGCACAGGGTTTAGGGGTCGGCTACGAGCAGTACTTC.

The chain employs TRBV11-2 and TRBJ2-1, with TRBD2 matching over 16 bases. J gave up 9 bases and V 5 bases, and 7 bases lay outside the gene matches. The germline V gene has CDR1 SGHAT and CDR2 FQNNGV. The CDR3 extends over 16 amino acids. For the CDR3, the DNA is TGTGCCAGCAGCCCGGGACTAGCGGGAGGGGGAGGTGAGCAGTTCTTC. This encodes CASSPGLAGGGGEQFF.

The rearrangement uses TRBV7-2 and TRBJ2-3; 11 positions agree with TRBD2. The V gene's germline CDR1 is SGHTA and CDR2 FQGNSA. The trim removed 1 base at V and 2 bases at J, leaving 2 bases unmatched. This CDR3 is 16 amino acids long. CDR3 loop: CASSLGGLADTDTQYF. DNA for the CDR3: TGTGCCAGCAGCTTAGGGGGACTAGCGGACACAGATACGCAGTATTTT.